This note documents a single T cell receptor (beta chain) sequence. Original processing methods: Reference gene primer amplification in the assay estimated nucleated cell counts. Assay: immunoSEQ multiplex PCR; the TCRdb copy retains only in-frame clones and omits some. The V and J calls and clone size come from that table; D and trimming were worked out from the DNA. This table has about 250,000 clones, 65% to 85% appearing once. Germline CDR1 reads SGHRS; CDR2 reads YFSETQ. J gave up 3 bases and V 4 bases, and 3 bases lay outside the gene matches. The CDR3 is made up of 14 amino acids. This entry belongs to a study of blood T cell repertoires in COVID-19. Study in general: In each case, the material was cDNA or gDNA derived from T cells, B-cell-depleted T cells, or PBMCs.

The sequenced sample consisted of peripheral blood. The receptor's source is a man aged 80 or over with acute or convalescent COVID-19. V usage is TRBV5-1 and J usage is TRBJ2-5; 10 bases align to TRBD2. The CDR3 DNA is TGCGCCAGCAGCAGCCTAGCGGGAGAAGAGACCCAGTACTTC. Protein: CASSSLAGEETQYF.